One and the same sample provided the 8 T cell receptor beta chains below, sequenced in a study of radiotherapy plus CTLA-4 blockade in lung cancer. The assay was immunoSEQ multiplex PCR, and TCRdb's table has in-frame clones only and misses some. The table shows about 36,000 clones, with around 77% occurring only once. Here the sequenced sample was peripheral blood, taken from a patient treated with radiotherapy plus ipilimumab. The receptors come from a human donor with non-small cell lung cancer who had stable disease on radiotherapy plus ipilimumab.

This clone was detected a few times. The genes are TRBV10-3 and TRBJ2-2; 7 nucleotides match TRBD1. Germline trimming cut 4 bases from V and 5 bases from J; bases unmatched to any gene: 7. CDR3 length: 15 amino acids. The germline V gene has CDR1 ENHRY and CDR2 SYGVKD. This CDR3 is CAISGQGVGTGELFF. In nucleotides, the CDR3 is TGTGCCATCAGTGGGCAGGGGGTAGGAACCGGGGAGCTGTTTTTT.

The chain recombines TRBV5-1 with TRBJ2-7, with TRBD1 matching 7 bases. V dropped 5 bases and J dropped 2; count of bases not matched to a gene: 10. This CDR3 spans 15 amino acids. CDR1 and CDR2 from the germline V gene are SGHRS and YFSETQ. The CDR3 loop reads CASSRFGTDTYEQYF. DNA for the CDR3: TGCGCCAGCAGTCGATTTGGGACAGATACCTACGAGCAGTACTTC.

This clone was found a few times. The J gene is TRBJ2-2, the V gene TRBV5-1; 7 bases are shared with TRBD1. The CDR3 runs 15 residues. Germline lookup yields CDR1 SGHRS and CDR2 YFSETQ. Trimming removed 4 bases from V and 3 bases from J; junction bases left unmatched: 6. This CDR3 is CASSPGQIYTGELFF. The CDR3 nucleotides are TGCGCCAGCAGCCCGGGACAGATTTACACCGGGGAGCTGTTTTTT.

V is TRBV30 and J is TRBJ2-1, with 13 bases aligning to TRBD2. J was trimmed by 9 bases and V by 2 bases; bases with no gene match: 7. The V gene's germline CDR1 is GTSNPN and CDR2 SVGIG (reference sequence). CDR3 size: 15 residues. The CDR3 DNA reads TGTGCCTGGAGTCGCGACGGACTAGCGGGGGTTGAGCAGTTCTTC. This codes for CAWSRDGLAGVEQFF.

This chain links TRBV9 with TRBJ1-3, with D uncertain. The CDR3 has 15 amino acids. Trimming cost V 1 base and J 6 bases, with 14 bases left between them. CDR1 SGDLS and CDR2 YYNGEE come from the germline V gene. CDR3 bases: TGTGCCAGCAGCGTACGTGCCGGGAGAGCAAACACCATATATTTT. This encodes CASSVRAGRANTIYF.

Turning to this clone: Different DNA sequences within this sample yield the same CDR3. The V call is TRBV7-2, the J call TRBJ2-7, with 9 bases lining up with TRBD1. J was trimmed by 0 bases and V by 5 bases; bases with no gene match: 5. This CDR3 contains 15 residues. CDR1 SGHTA and CDR2 FQGNSA come from the germline V gene. The CDR3 sequence: CASSPGQGSSYEQYF. DNA of the CDR3: TGTGCCAGCAGCCCCGGACAGGGGAGCTCCTACGAGCAGTACTTC. The full variable domain, with the rest looked up from reference TRBV7-2 and TRBJ2-7, is GAGVSQSPSNKVTEKGKDVELRCDPISGHTALYWYRQSLGQGLEFLIYFQGNSAPDKSGLPSDRFSAERTGGSVSTLTIQRTQQEDSAVYLCASSPGQGSSYEQYFGPGTRLTVT.

V usage is TRBV5-1 and J usage is TRBJ2-5; 11 bases align to TRBD1. The last part of the DNA fits TRBJ2-7 better; the J call may be wrong. The CDR3 is 15 amino acids. Germline V gene lookup returns CDR1 SGHRS and CDR2 YFSETQ. This CDR3 reads CASSLGGTGGHEQYF. CDR3 nucleotide sequence: TGCGCCAGCAGCTTAGGAGGGACAGGGGGGCACGAGCAGTACTTC.

The CDR3 loop is CASSPGQPQETQYF. CDR3 sequence (DNA): TGTGCCAGCAGCCCCGGACAGCCTCAAGAGACCCAGTACTTC. The rearrangement joins TRBV7-8 to TRBJ2-5, with D perhaps TRBD1 (6 bases). This CDR3 is built from 14 residues. Per germline, CDR1 SGHVS and CDR2 FQNEAQ. The V end was cut by 5 bases, the J end by 2 bases, with 12 bases between.